The 25 T cell receptor beta chains listed next were all sequenced from one sample in a study of Ad26.COV2.S vaccination and SARS-CoV-2 variants. Here immunoSEQ multiplex PCR was the method, and the copy in TCRdb shows in-frame clones only, minus some. The sample lists about 180,000 clones, around 85% occurring once. This sample comprised peripheral blood, obtained after recovery from COVID-19. These receptors were collected from a human donor who had recovered from COVID-19.

The DNA for the CDR3 is TGTGCCAGCAGCCAAGATAAGGCCAGGGAGCGACTTCAACCGGGCGGGGAGCTGTTTTTT. As protein: CASSQDKARERLQPGGELFF. The chain is built from TRBV3-1 (or the pseudogene TRBV3-2) and TRBJ2-2, with D perhaps given as TRBD1 or TRBD2 (5 bases each). The CDR3 sequence is 20 residues long. Trimming left V 0 bases short and J 7 bases short, with 27 bases between. CDR1 is LGHDT, CDR2 YNNKEL, per germline (reference sequence).

The CDR3 nucleotides read TGTGCCAGCAGTTACAGGGCCAATCAGCCCCAGCATTTT. Residues: CASSYRANQPQHF. The genes are TRBV7-2 and TRBJ1-5; the D gene is possibly TRBD1 (6 bases). There are 13 residues in the CDR3. Trimming took off 6 bases at V and 3 bases at J, with 9 bases between the two ends. CDR1 and CDR2 (germline): SGHTA, FQGNSA.

V is TRBV27 and J is TRBJ2-3; D ambiguous. Germline CDR1 MNHEY, CDR2 SMNVEV (reference sequence). V gave up 10 bases and J gave up 4 bases, with 9 bases separating them. CDR3 length: 11 amino acids. The CDR3 sequence: CATKVADTQYF. CDR3 nucleotides: TGTGCCACCAAAGTGGCAGATACGCAGTATTTT.

The V gene is TRBV19, the J gene TRBJ2-1; D may be TRBD1 (5 bases). CDR1 is LNHDA, CDR2 SQIVND, per germline (reference sequence). CDR3 length: 14 amino acids. Trimming took off 5 bases at V and 3 bases at J, with 11 bases between the two ends. Here the CDR3 reads CASSVGVHYNEQFF. CDR3 in DNA: TGTGCCAGTAGTGTAGGGGTCCACTACAATGAGCAGTTCTTC.

The rearrangement joins TRBV5-4 to TRBJ2-1, with D possibly TRBD1 on 6 matching bases. CDR3 length equals 12 residues. Germline assignment: CDR1 SGHNT and CDR2 YYREEE (reference sequence). V was pared by 0 bases and J by 8 bases, with 6 bases between. CDR3 loop: CASSLEGDEQFF. The CDR3 DNA reads TGTGCCAGCAGCTTGGAGGGGGATGAGCAGTTCTTC.

The CDR3 sequence: CASSPVGSNQPQHF. CDR3 coding DNA: TGTGCCAGCTCACCAGTAGGGAGCAATCAGCCCCAGCATTTT. The genes are TRBV18 and TRBJ1-5, with no clear D. Trimming removed 2 bases at V and 1 base at J, with 6 bases between. Germline assignment: CDR1 KGHSH and CDR2 LQKENI. This CDR3 comprises 14 residues.

This rearrangement joins TRBV19 to TRBJ1-3; D not resolved. The CDR3 loop spans 14 amino acids. The germline CDR1 and CDR2 sequences are LNHDA and SQIVND (reference sequence). With 9 bases removed from V and 0 bases from J, the gap between germline ends came to 12 bases. The CDR3 region has the DNA TGTGCCAGCCTGGACGAGAGCTCTGGAAACACCATATATTTT. Translated: CASLDESSGNTIYF.

This clone was counted a single time. The V and J genes are TRBV19 and TRBJ1-5; tentative D call: TRBD1 (6 bases). V gave up 7 bases and J gave up 11 bases, with 18 bases separating them. Germline loops: CDR1 LNHDA, CDR2 SQIVND (reference sequence). CDR3 length equals 13 residues. The DNA of the CDR3 is TGTGCCAGTACCGGGACACGAAACAAGGCCCAGCATTTT. This encodes CASTGTRNKAQHF.

The chain employs TRBV13 and TRBJ2-4, with 9 bases fitting TRBD2. The ends lost 5 bases at V and 7 bases at J; junction bases unmatched: 12. CDR3 length: 16 residues. Germline V gene data show CDR1 as PRHDT and CDR2 as FYEKMQ (reference sequence). The CDR3 bases are TGTGCCAGCAGCCCAACCCTTAGCGGGAGAGGGAACATTCAGTACTTC. Protein sequence: CASSPTLSGRGNIQYF.

V is TRBV18 and J is TRBJ2-5; a possible D gene is TRBD1 (6 bases). CDR1 is KGHSH and CDR2 is LQKENI in the germline V gene. Trimming stripped 2 bases from V and 7 bases from J, with 14 bases between. The CDR3 totals 14 residues. CDR3 bases: TGTGCCAGCTCACCAGGACAGATCTTGTGGACCCAGTACTTC. Translation gives CASSPGQILWTQYF.

V is TRBV28 and J is TRBJ2-2, with D uncertain. Trimming removed 6 bases at V and 5 bases at J, with 16 bases between. The germline CDR1 and CDR2 sequences are MDHEN and SYDVKM. This CDR3 region has 15 residues. CDR3 nucleotide sequence: TGTGCCAGCAGCCTCCCGCTAGGTCGGACCGGGGAGCTGTTTTTT. It specifies CASSLPLGRTGELFF.

V and J are TRBV11-2 and TRBJ2-1; maybe TRBD1 (6 bases). From germline, CDR1 is SGHAT and CDR2 FQNNGV. With 3 bases removed from V and 7 bases from J, the gap between germline ends came to 10 bases. The CDR3 sequence is 13 residues long. CDR3 nucleotides: TGTGCCAGCAGCTTGGACAGAGGGAATGAGCAGTTCTTC. Encoded protein: CASSLDRGNEQFF.

CDR3 bases: TGTGCCACCAGTGATCCGGGGGGGACAGGGGAAGAGACCCAGTACTTC. Its protein product is CATSDPGGTGEETQYF. The chain recombines TRBV24-1 with TRBJ2-5; 10 nucleotides agree with TRBD1. The trim removed 3 bases at V and 3 bases at J, leaving 6 bases unmatched. The CDR3 has 16 amino acids. The germline CDR1 and CDR2 sequences are KGHDR and SFDVKD.

The V call is TRBV10-3, the J call TRBJ1-2, with D unclear. From germline, CDR1 is ENHRY and CDR2 SYGVKD. Trimming left V 0 bases short and J 1 base short, with 12 bases between. This CDR3 contains 16 residues. The CDR3 protein is CAISESNLSDNYGYTF. The CDR3 bases are TGTGCCATCAGTGAGTCGAACCTCTCTGATAACTATGGCTACACCTTC.

The rearrangement uses TRBV5-6 and TRBJ2-2; 9 nucleotides match TRBD2. The germline gives CDR1 SGHDT, CDR2 YYEEEE. V gave up 0 bases and J gave up 8 bases; unmatched junction bases: 8. The CDR3 is 16 residues long. Written as DNA, the CDR3 is TGTGCCAGCAGCTTGGCCGATAGCGGGAGTTCTGGGGAGCTGTTTTTT. It is translated as CASSLADSGSSGELFF.

The chain is built from TRBV10-3 and TRBJ2-7; 10 bases fit TRBD1. Germline V lookup: CDR1 ENHRY, CDR2 SYGVKD. The CDR3 covers 12 residues. V lost 5 bases, J lost 7 bases, and 2 bases stayed unmatched. The CDR3: CAISPGQGEQYF. In nucleotides, the CDR3 is TGTGCCATCAGTCCGGGACAGGGGGAGCAGTACTTC.

The chain recombines TRBV11-3 with TRBJ2-5; 8 nucleotides align to TRBD2. V shed 3 bases and J 2 bases; nucleotides not matched to a gene: 2. CDR1 is SGHNT, CDR2 YENEEA, per germline. The CDR3 extends over 14 amino acids. The CDR3 region has the DNA TGTGCCAGCAGCTTCCGGGGGGGGCAAGAGACCCAGTACTTC. Amino acid sequence: CASSFRGGQETQYF.

The chain has TRBV27 and TRBJ2-5; a weak D match, TRBD1 (6 bases). Trimming removed 5 bases at V and 1 base at J, with 14 bases between. This CDR3 has 15 amino acids. Per germline, CDR1 MNHEY and CDR2 SMNVEV (reference sequence). The CDR3 nucleotides read TGTGCCAGCAGTCCCGCTGGGGGCCCCCAAGAGACCCAGTACTTC. Protein sequence: CASSPAGGPQETQYF.

This clone has only a few counts. The chain joins TRBV2 to TRBJ2-6; D is possibly TRBD2 (5 bases). CDR1 is SNHLY, CDR2 FYNNEI, per germline. The CDR3 loop spans 15 amino acids. V lost 4 bases and J 3 bases, leaving 10 bases between the germline ends. The CDR3 DNA reads TGTGCCAGCAGTGCGGACTCTTATGGGGCCAACGTCCTGACTTTC. Its protein is CASSADSYGANVLTF.

The chain combines TRBV3-1 (or the pseudogene TRBV3-2) with TRBJ1-3; no reliable D call. The CDR3 contains 16 residues. The V gene's germline CDR1 is LGHDT and CDR2 YNNKEL (reference sequence). With 1 base removed from V and 0 bases from J, the gap between germline ends came to 10 bases. CDR3 residues: CASSQGPRASGNTIYF. The CDR3 DNA follows: TGTGCCAGCAGCCAAGGTCCTCGGGCCTCTGGAAACACCATATATTTT.

In regard to this clone: Other nucleotide sequences in the sample specify the same CDR3. The V gene is TRBV25-1, the J gene TRBJ1-2; D might be TRBD1 (5 bases). Germline V gives CDR1 MGHDK, CDR2 SYGVNS. Trimming removed 6 bases at V and 5 bases at J, with 10 bases between. The length of the CDR3 is 12 residues. The CDR3 region has the DNA TGTGCCAGCAGGGCCGGGGGGTATGGCTACACCTTC. Encoded protein: CASRAGGYGYTF.

A few counts support this clone. The chain carries TRBV11-3 and TRBJ2-5; D remains unclear. CDR3 length: 13 amino acids. V was clipped by 5 bases and J by 3 bases, with 10 bases between them. In germline, CDR1 is SGHNT, CDR2 YENEEA. The CDR3 sequence is CASSAHEEETQYF. The CDR3 coding sequence is TGTGCCAGCAGCGCTCACGAGGAAGAGACCCAGTACTTC.

The genes are TRBV7-9 and TRBJ1-2; the match to TRBD1 covers 10 bases. The trim removed 5 bases at V and 2 bases at J, leaving 5 bases unmatched. There are 15 residues in the CDR3. CDR1 and CDR2 from the germline V gene are SEHNR and FQNEAQ (reference sequence). The CDR3 here is CASSLGQGGNYGYTF. CDR3 bases: TGTGCCAGCAGCCTCGGACAGGGGGGGAACTATGGCTACACCTTC.

This clone is a singleton in its sample. The rearrangement uses TRBV25-1 and TRBJ1-1; D perhaps matches TRBD1 (5 bases). The CDR3 sequence is 15 residues long. CDR1 is MGHDK and CDR2 is SYGVNS in the germline V gene. The V end was cut by 0 bases, the J end by 1 base, with 9 bases between. As DNA, the CDR3 is TGTGCCAGCAGTGAATACTACGGGGGGAACACTGAAGCTTTCTTT. Its protein product is CASSEYYGGNTEAFF.

The genes are TRBV18 and TRBJ1-5; 8 positions agree with TRBD1. CDR1 and CDR2 from the germline V gene are KGHSH and LQKENI. The V and J ends lost 5 bases and 5 bases, in that order; junction bases with no gene match: 8. The CDR3 runs 15 residues. The CDR3 protein is CASSAKTGADQPQHF. Written as DNA, the CDR3 is TGTGCCAGCTCAGCAAAGACAGGGGCGGATCAGCCCCAGCATTTT.